The rows below give T cell receptor beta chains drawn from one sample of a study of T-cell reconstitution after alpha-beta-depleted transplantation in children. MiXCR was run by TCRdb on the PCR reads, yielding one entry per CDR3 protein. This table has roughly 570,000 distinct CDR3 sequences, approximately 30% appearing once. This material consisted of PBMCs, taken before TCRalphabeta/CD19-depleted stem cell transplant. The receptors derive from a boy in the first two years of life with Wiskott-Aldrich syndrome, due to receive a stem cell transplant. The CDR3 runs from the conserved cysteine through the conserved F or W. The D gene is left open where the match is weak. A row's size may be missing; if present it is once, few, many or a size class.

J,D,V,length,size,CDR3,DNA
TRBJ2-1,TRBD2,TRBV25-1,11,-,CASKEAGEQFF,TGTGCCAGCAAAGAAGCGGGAGAGCAGTTCTTC
TRBJ1-1,-,TRBV19,19,-,CASSIDLAQHDKLNTEAFF,TGTGCCAGTAGTATAGATCTGGCGCAACACGATAAGTTGAACACTGAAGCTTTCTTT
TRBJ2-3,-,TRBV7-2,15,-,CASSLVQRSTDTQYF,TGTGCCAGCAGCTTAGTCCAGCGGAGCACAGATACGCAGTATTTT
TRBJ2-1,TRBD2,TRBV9,19,few,CASSVGGGTSGRAEGEQFF,TGTGCCAGCAGCGTAGGAGGCGGGACTAGCGGGAGGGCCGAGGGGGAGCAGTTCTTC
TRBJ2-3,TRBD2,TRBV4-2,15,few,CASSQISSGGTPEYF,TGTGCCAGCAGCCAAATCAGTAGCGGGGGCACACCGGAGTATTTT
TRBJ1-1,TRBD1,TRBV7-2,14,few,CASSYGTVNTEAFF,TGTGCCAGCAGCTACGGGACAGTGAACACTGAAGCTTTCTTT
TRBJ2-5,-,TRBV28,15,-,CASSLFGSTRETQYF,TGTGCCAGCAGCCTCTTTGGAAGCACGCGAGAGACCCAGTACTTC
TRBJ1-3,TRBD1,TRBV4-2,17,-,CASSQALGTGTRNTIYF,TGTGCCAGCAGCCAGGCCCTCGGGACAGGGACCCGAAACACCATATATTTT
TRBJ1-2,-,TRBV20-1,13,-,CSASRGIIYGYTF,TGCAGTGCTAGTCGAGGAATTATCTATGGCTACACCTTC
TRBJ1-1,-,TRBV20-1,12,-,CSARGTSTEAFF,TGCAGTGCTAGGGGGACATCTACTGAAGCTTTCTTT
TRBJ2-1,-,TRBV20-1,13,few,CSARRALLDEQFF,TGCAGTGCTAGAAGGGCCTTACTCGATGAGCAGTTCTTC
TRBJ2-6,-,TRBV9,18,few,CASSVLGGTASGANVLTF,TGTGCCAGCAGCGTATTGGGCGGAACTGCATCTGGGGCCAACGTCCTGACTTTC
TRBJ2-2,TRBD1,TRBV10-3,15,few,CAISDGTGVPGELFF,TGTGCCATCAGTGACGGAACAGGGGTACCCGGGGAGCTGTTTTTT
TRBJ2-7,-,TRBV2,12,-,CASSATGDEQYF,TGTGCCAGCAGTGCTACGGGCGACGAGCAGTACTTC
TRBJ2-7,-,TRBV5-1,14,few,CASSHNPDSYEQYF,TGCGCCAGCAGCCACAATCCGGACAGCTACGAGCAGTACTTC
TRBJ2-7,-,TRBV15,13,few,CATSRDSRYEQYF,TGTGCCACCAGCAGAGATTCGCGATACGAGCAGTACTTC
TRBJ2-7,-,TRBV20-1,13,few,CSASPAGAYEQYF,TGCAGTGCTAGCCCCGCAGGGGCCTACGAGCAGTACTTC
TRBJ2-2,-,TRBV28,17,-,CASSPLVGAPRTGELFF,TGTGCCAGCAGTCCCCTGGTGGGAGCGCCAAGGACCGGGGAGCTGTTTTTT
TRBJ2-5,-,TRBV11-2,15,few,CASSPSTGGGETQYF,TGTGCCAGCAGCCCCTCCACGGGGGGCGGGGAGACCCAGTACTTC
TRBJ2-7,-,TRBV10-3,11,-,CAISTGYEQYF,TGTGCCATCTCGACAGGTTACGAGCAGTACTTC
TRBJ2-7,TRBD2,TRBV27,20,few,CASSFSYRTSGRRSSYEQYF,TGTGCCAGCAGTTTTAGTTACAGGACTAGCGGGAGGAGGAGCTCCTACGAGCAGTACTTC
TRBJ2-1,-,TRBV12-3/TRBV12-4,15,-,CASSLWPDRYNEQFF,TGTGCCAGCAGTTTATGGCCGGACAGATACAATGAGCAGTTCTTC
TRBJ2-7,TRBD2,TRBV28,16,few,CASSSVAGVPSYEQYF,TGTGCCAGCAGTTCCGTAGCGGGAGTACCGTCCTACGAGCAGTACTTC
TRBJ2-3,TRBD2,TRBV29-1,12,-,CSGLAGGNTQYF,TGCAGCGGTCTAGCGGGAGGAAATACGCAGTATTTT
TRBJ2-2,-,TRBV7-2,16,few,CASTGPFRAGSGELFF,TGTGCCAGCACCGGCCCCTTCCGGGCAGGATCCGGGGAGCTGTTTTTT
TRBJ2-1,-,TRBV5-1,15,many,CASSLSLSSYNEQFF,TGCGCCAGCAGCTTGTCGCTAAGCTCCTACAATGAGCAGTTCTTC
TRBJ2-7,-,TRBV5-1,14,-,CASSAGSREGEQYF,TGCGCCAGCAGCGCCGGCTCCCGTGAGGGGGAGCAGTACTTC
TRBJ2-4,-,TRBV20-1,14,-,CSAGPAVSKNIQYF,TGCAGTGCTGGCCCGGCGGTTTCCAAAAACATTCAGTACTTC
TRBJ2-1,-,TRBV3-1,13,-,CASSQKNTGESFF,TGTGCCAGCAGCCAAAAGAATACGGGAGAATCGTTCTTC
TRBJ1-6,-,TRBV5-1,13,few,CASSLSANSPLHF,TGCGCCAGCAGCTTGTCGGCCAATTCACCCCTCCACTTT
TRBJ1-1,-,TRBV29-1,11,-,CSVARGTEAFF,TGCAGCGTTGCGCGGGGCACTGAAGCTTTCTTT
TRBJ2-3,TRBD2,TRBV10-3,15,-,CAINLAGGPVDTQYF,TGTGCCATCAACTTAGCGGGAGGGCCCGTAGATACGCAGTATTTT
TRBJ1-5,-,TRBV5-1,13,few,CASRLDGNQPQHF,TGCGCCAGCAGACTAGACGGTAATCAGCCCCAGCATTTT
TRBJ2-5,-,TRBV19,14,once,CASSISPIQETQYF,TGTGCCAGTAGTATAAGTCCTATCCAAGAGACCCAGTACTTC
TRBJ1-1,-,TRBV5-1,14,-,CASSQEGVRTEAFF,TGCGCCAGCAGCCAGGAGGGGGTAAGGACTGAAGCTTTCTTT
TRBJ2-7,TRBD1,TRBV7-9,12,once,CASSDRGSEQYF,TGTGCCAGCAGCGACAGGGGCAGCGAGCAGTACTTC
TRBJ2-2,TRBD1,TRBV10-3,16,few,CAINPGQGAGTGELFF,TGTGCCATCAACCCTGGACAGGGGGCAGGGACCGGGGAGCTGTTTTTT
TRBJ2-1,-,TRBV20-1,15,-,CSARVRLGPYNEQFF,TGCAGTGCTAGAGTAAGACTAGGCCCTTACAATGAGCAGTTCTTC
TRBJ2-1,-,TRBV20-1,13,-,CSASPGIYNEQFF,TGCAGTGCCAGTCCCGGCATCTACAATGAGCAGTTCTTC
TRBJ1-2,TRBD1,TRBV5-1,14,-,CASSPAGTEDGYTF,TGCGCCAGCAGCCCAGCCGGGACAGAAGATGGCTACACCTTC
TRBJ1-4,-,TRBV28,13,few,CASLGEYGEKLFF,TGTGCCTCGCTTGGGGAGTATGGTGAAAAACTGTTTTTT
TRBJ2-7,-,TRBV12-3/TRBV12-4,15,few,CASSRDLESSYEQYF,TGTGCCAGCAGCCGGGATCTGGAAAGCTCCTACGAGCAGTACTTC
TRBJ2-2,-,TRBV27,13,-,CASSIPDTGELFF,TGTGCCAGCAGTATTCCAGACACCGGGGAGCTGTTTTTT
TRBJ1-5,TRBD1,TRBV20-1,15,-,CSASRGQGANQPQHF,TGCAGTGCTAGTCGGGGACAGGGGGCGAATCAGCCCCAGCATTTT
TRBJ2-5,-,TRBV5-1,14,-,CASSYGGVVETQYF,TGCGCCAGCAGCTACGGGGGAGTGGTAGAGACCCAGTACTTC